One and the same sample provided the 10 T cell receptor beta chains below, sequenced in a study of beta chain features in type 1 diabetes. The investigators reverse transcribed all of the isolated RNA, so they sequenced expressed TCRB transcripts. Assay: immunoSEQ multiplex PCR; the TCRdb copy retains only in-frame clones and omits some. The repertoire includes almost 350,000 clones, 6.5% to 10% of them detected once, and under 0.5% sits in the top ten. The sequenced sample was central memory CD4+ T cells from blood. These receptors all stem from a young woman in good health.

In nucleotides, the CDR3 is TGTGCCAGCTCACCAGCGGGGTCCACTTCCTACGAGCAGTACTTC. It codes for CASSPAGSTSYEQYF. The rearrangement links TRBV18 to TRBJ2-7; TRBD2 might be the D (6 bases). V dropped 2 bases and J dropped 1 base, with 12 bases sitting between them. The CDR3 sequence is 15 residues long. From germline, CDR1 is KGHSH and CDR2 LQKENI.

With respect to this clone: A much larger clone sits a single nucleotide away, making a read error possible. V is TRBV5-6 and J is TRBJ2-7; D gene uncertain. This CDR3 spans 11 amino acids. Trimming left V 3 bases short and J 3 bases short, with 4 bases between. Germline V CDR1 and CDR2: SGHDT, YYEEEE. The CDR3 reads CASSSNYEQYF. DNA of the CDR3: TGTGCCAGCAGCTCCAACTACGAGCAGTACTTC.

This chain uses TRBV5-1 with TRBJ2-5; tentatively, D is TRBD2 (6 bases). Germline lookup yields CDR1 SGHRS and CDR2 YFSETQ. The V and J ends lost 5 bases and 5 bases respectively, with 16 bases between them. CDR3 size: 14 residues. For the CDR3, the DNA is TGCGCCAGCAGTTTTACGGGAGTTTGGGAGACCCAGTACTTC. Translation: CASSFTGVWETQYF.

This clone was picked up a small number of times. V and J are TRBV28 and TRBJ2-7; 8 nucleotides match TRBD1. CDR1 is MDHEN and CDR2 is SYDVKM in the germline V gene. The J segment lost 7 bases and the V segment lost 7 bases, leaving 15 bases of the junction unmatched. The CDR3 is made up of 15 amino acids. This CDR3 reads CASIGSRGRVEEQYF. The CDR3 coding sequence is TGTGCCAGCATCGGAAGCAGGGGGCGGGTGGAGGAGCAGTACTTC.

In this sample, this clone turned up a few times. The rearrangement uses TRBV5-4 and TRBJ2-1, with 13 nucleotides matching TRBD2. The CDR3 is 17 amino acids. Germline CDR1 SGHNT, CDR2 YYREEE (reference sequence). Trimming took 1 base from V and 4 from J; bases not matched to a gene: 5. For the CDR3, the DNA is TGTGCCAGCAGCTTGCGACTAGCGGGAGGTTCTTACAATGAGCAGTTCTTC. It encodes CASSLRLAGGSYNEQFF.

This clone showed up just a few times. Within the sample, other DNA sequences also encode this same CDR3. This chain connects TRBV6-5 to TRBJ2-7; D is perhaps TRBD1 (6 bases). The V end was cut by 6 bases, the J end by 4 bases, with 16 bases between. The germline CDR1 and CDR2 sequences are MNHEY and SVGAGI. This CDR3 is 14 amino acids long. The CDR3 DNA reads TGTGCCAGCAGCCTCTACAGGGAGCGGTACGAGCAGTACTTC. Translated, it gives CASSLYRERYEQYF.

This clone was detected a few times. This sequence joins TRBV10-3 and TRBJ1-2; 11 bases fit TRBD1. Germline CDR1 is ENHRY and CDR2 is SYGVKD. The V gene end was trimmed by 7 bases and the J gene end by 4 bases; junction bases not matched to a gene: 8. The CDR3 sequence is 15 residues long. CDR3: CAITNSGTGGYGYTF. As DNA, the CDR3 is TGTGCCATCACGAATTCGGGGACAGGGGGCTATGGCTACACCTTC.

This clone was recorded many times. The chain carries TRBV5-4 and TRBJ1-2, with 9 nucleotides matching TRBD1. The ends lost 6 bases at V and 1 base at J; junction bases unmatched: 4. CDR1 is SGHNT, CDR2 YYREEE, per germline (reference sequence). This CDR3 is 14 amino acids long. The CDR3 sequence is CASKPGQGNYGYTF. In DNA, the CDR3 is TGTGCCAGCAAACCGGGACAGGGTAACTATGGCTACACCTTC.

V and J are TRBV29-1 and TRBJ2-3; tentatively, D is TRBD1 (7 bases). Trimming cost V 5 bases and J 0 bases, with 15 bases left between them. Germline V gives CDR1 SQVTM, CDR2 ANQGSEA. This CDR3 has 15 residues. CDR3 residues: CSVKGGQSSTDTQYF. The CDR3 DNA reads as TGCAGCGTTAAGGGGGGACAGTCGAGCACAGATACGCAGTATTTT.

Ten or more counts support this clone. V and J are TRBV2 and TRBJ2-1; perhaps TRBD2 as D (5 bases). Trimming cost V 5 bases and J 9 bases, with 11 bases left between them. This CDR3 has 12 amino acids. From germline, CDR1 is SNHLY and CDR2 FYNNEI. The CDR3 sequence is CASSPDFTEQFF. The CDR3 DNA sequence: TGTGCCAGCAGTCCGGACTTCACTGAGCAGTTCTTC.